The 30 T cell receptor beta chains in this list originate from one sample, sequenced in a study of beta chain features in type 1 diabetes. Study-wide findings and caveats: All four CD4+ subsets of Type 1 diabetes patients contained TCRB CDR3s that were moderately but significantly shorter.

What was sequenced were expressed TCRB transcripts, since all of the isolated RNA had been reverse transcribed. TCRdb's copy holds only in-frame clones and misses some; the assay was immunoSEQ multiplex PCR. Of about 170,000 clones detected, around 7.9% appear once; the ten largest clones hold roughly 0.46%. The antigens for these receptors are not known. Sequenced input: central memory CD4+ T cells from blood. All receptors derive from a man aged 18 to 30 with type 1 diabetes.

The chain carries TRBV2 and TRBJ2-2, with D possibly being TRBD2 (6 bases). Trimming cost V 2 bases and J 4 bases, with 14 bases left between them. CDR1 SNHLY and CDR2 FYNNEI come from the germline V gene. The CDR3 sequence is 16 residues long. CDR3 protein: CASSERGGLLTGELFF. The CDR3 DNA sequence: TGTGCCAGCAGTGAAAGAGGTGGACTACTCACCGGGGAGCTGTTTTTT.

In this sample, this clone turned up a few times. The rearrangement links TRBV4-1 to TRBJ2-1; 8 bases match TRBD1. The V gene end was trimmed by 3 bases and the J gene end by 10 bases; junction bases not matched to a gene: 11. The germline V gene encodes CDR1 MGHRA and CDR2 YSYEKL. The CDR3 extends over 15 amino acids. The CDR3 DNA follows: TGCGCCAGCAGCCACTCCGGACAGGGTGGAGGGGAGCAGTTCTTC. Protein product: CASSHSGQGGGEQFF.

This chain's CDR3 is CASTEPGRGEYGYTF. CDR3 sequence (DNA): TGTGCCAGCACCGAGCCGGGGCGGGGGGAATATGGCTACACCTTC. The rearrangement links TRBV7-2 to TRBJ1-2; perhaps TRBD1 as D (5 bases). Germline CDR1 is SGHTA and CDR2 is FQGNSA. V lost 7 bases to trimming and J lost 5 bases, with 20 bases between them. The CDR3 has 15 residues.

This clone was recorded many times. For the CDR3, the DNA is TGCAGCGTGAGCTTCAGACAGGGGTTCGACGGGGAGCTGTTTTTT. Protein: CSVSFRQGFDGELFF. V usage is TRBV29-1 and J usage is TRBJ2-2, with 8 bases that match TRBD1. V shed 6 bases, J shed 7 bases, and the junction held 13 bases outside the gene matches. The germline gives CDR1 SQVTM, CDR2 ANQGSEA. The CDR3 covers 15 residues.

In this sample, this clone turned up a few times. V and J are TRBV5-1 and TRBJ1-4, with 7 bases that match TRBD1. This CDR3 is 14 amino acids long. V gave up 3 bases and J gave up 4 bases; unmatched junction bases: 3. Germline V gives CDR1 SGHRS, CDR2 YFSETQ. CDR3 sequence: CASSWDSYNEKLFF. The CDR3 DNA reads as TGCGCCAGCAGCTGGGACAGCTATAATGAAAAACTGTTTTTT.

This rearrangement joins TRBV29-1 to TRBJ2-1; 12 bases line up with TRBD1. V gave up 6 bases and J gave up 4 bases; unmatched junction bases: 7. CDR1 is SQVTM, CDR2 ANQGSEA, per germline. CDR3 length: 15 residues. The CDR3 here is CSVEGDRGQYNEQFF. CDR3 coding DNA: TGCAGCGTCGAGGGGGACAGGGGGCAATACAATGAGCAGTTCTTC.

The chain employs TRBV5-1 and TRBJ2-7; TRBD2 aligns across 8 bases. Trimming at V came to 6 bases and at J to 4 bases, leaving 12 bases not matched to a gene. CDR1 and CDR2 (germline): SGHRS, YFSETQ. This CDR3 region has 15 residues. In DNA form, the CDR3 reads TGCGCCAGCACCCCTCGGGGGGGTTCAAGATACGAGCAGTACTTC. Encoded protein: CASTPRGGSRYEQYF.

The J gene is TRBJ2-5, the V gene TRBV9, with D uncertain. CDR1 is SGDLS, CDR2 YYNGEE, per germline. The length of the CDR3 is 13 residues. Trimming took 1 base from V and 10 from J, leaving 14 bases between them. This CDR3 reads CASSVKLLEDQYF. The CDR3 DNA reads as TGTGCCAGCAGCGTAAAACTACTTGAGGACCAGTACTTC.

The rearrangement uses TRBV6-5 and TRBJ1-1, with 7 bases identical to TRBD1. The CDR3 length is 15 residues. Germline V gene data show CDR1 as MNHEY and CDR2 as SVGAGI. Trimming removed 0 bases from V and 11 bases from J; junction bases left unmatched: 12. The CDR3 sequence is CASSYSISGGGRAFF. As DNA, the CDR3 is TGTGCCAGCAGTTACTCGATTTCGGGAGGGGGCAGGGCTTTCTTT.

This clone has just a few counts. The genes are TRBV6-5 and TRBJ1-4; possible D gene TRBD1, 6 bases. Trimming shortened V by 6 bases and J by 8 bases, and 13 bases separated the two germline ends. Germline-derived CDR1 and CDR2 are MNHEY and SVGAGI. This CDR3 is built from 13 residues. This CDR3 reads CASSGQIGEKLFF. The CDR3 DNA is TGTGCCAGCAGCGGACAGATTGGAGAAAAACTGTTTTTT.

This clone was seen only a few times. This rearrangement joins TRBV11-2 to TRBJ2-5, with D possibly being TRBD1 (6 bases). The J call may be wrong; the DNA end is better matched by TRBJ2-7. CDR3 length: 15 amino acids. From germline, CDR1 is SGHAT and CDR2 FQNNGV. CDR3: CASSLERTVFDEQYF. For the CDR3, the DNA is TGTGCCAGCAGCTTGGAACGGACAGTTTTCGACGAGCAGTACTTC.

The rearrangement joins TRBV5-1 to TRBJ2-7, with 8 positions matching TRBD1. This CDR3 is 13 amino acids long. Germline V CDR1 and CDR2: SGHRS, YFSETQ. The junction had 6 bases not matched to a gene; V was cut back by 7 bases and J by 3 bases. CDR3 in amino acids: CASGLTGDYEQYF. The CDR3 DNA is TGCGCCAGCGGGTTGACAGGGGACTACGAGCAGTACTTC.

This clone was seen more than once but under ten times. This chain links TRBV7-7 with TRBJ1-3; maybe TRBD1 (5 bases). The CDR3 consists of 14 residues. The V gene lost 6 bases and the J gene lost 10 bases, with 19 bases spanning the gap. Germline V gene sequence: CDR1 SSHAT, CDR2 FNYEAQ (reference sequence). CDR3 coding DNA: TGTGCCAGCAGTGCCGACAGCCTGGGAGGGACCATATATTTT. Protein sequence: CASSADSLGGTIYF.

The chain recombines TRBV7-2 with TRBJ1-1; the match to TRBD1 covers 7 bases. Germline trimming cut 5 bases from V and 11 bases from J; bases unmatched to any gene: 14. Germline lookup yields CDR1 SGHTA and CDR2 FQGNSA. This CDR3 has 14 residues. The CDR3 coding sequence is TGTGCCAGCAGCCCAACCCCTGACAGGGAATGGGCTTTCTTT. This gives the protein CASSPTPDREWAFF.

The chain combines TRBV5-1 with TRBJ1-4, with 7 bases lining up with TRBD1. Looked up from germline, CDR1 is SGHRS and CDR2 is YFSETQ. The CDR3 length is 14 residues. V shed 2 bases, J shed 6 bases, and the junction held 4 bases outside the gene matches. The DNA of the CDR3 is TGCGCCAGCAGCTTTCAGGGGGTCGATGAAAAACTGTTTTTT. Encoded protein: CASSFQGVDEKLFF.

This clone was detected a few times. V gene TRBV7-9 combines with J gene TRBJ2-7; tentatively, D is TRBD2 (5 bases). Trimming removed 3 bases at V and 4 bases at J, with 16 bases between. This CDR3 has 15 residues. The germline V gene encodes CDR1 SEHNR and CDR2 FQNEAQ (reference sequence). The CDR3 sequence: CASSFEGLPGYEQYF. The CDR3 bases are TGTGCCAGCAGCTTCGAAGGGCTGCCGGGATACGAGCAGTACTTC.

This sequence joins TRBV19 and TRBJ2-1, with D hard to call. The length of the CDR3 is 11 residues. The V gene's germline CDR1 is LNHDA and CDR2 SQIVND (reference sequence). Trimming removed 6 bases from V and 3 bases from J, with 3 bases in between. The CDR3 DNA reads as TGTGCCAGTAGCTTCTACAATGAGCAGTTCTTC. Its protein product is CASSFYNEQFF.

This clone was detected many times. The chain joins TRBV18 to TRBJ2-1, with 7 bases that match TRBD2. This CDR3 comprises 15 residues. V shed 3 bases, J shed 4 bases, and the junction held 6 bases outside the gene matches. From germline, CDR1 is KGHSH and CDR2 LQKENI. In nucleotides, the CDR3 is TGTGCCAGCTCACCGACTAGCTTAGGGTACAATGAGCAGTTCTTC. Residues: CASSPTSLGYNEQFF.

The CDR3 sequence is CASSLSGTAPYEQYF. DNA of the CDR3: TGCGCCAGCAGCCTTTCCGGGACAGCTCCATACGAGCAGTACTTC. The chain couples TRBV4-1 to TRBJ2-7; 7 nucleotides agree with TRBD1. Unmatched junction bases numbered 10, after V lost 4 bases and J lost 4 bases. The CDR3 sequence is 15 residues long. Germline V gene sequence: CDR1 MGHRA, CDR2 YSYEKL.

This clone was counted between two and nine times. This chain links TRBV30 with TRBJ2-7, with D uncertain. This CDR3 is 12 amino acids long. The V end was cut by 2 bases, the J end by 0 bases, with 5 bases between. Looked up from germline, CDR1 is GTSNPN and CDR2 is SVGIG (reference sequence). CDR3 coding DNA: TGTGCCTGGAGTAGGAGCTCCTACGAGCAGTACTTC. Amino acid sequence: CAWSRSSYEQYF.

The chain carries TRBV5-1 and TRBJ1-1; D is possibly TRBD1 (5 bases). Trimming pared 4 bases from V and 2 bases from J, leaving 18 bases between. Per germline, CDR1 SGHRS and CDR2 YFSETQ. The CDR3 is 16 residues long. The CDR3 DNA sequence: TGCGCCAGCAGCAGGGGACTGCCTGGTTACAACACTGAAGCTTTCTTT. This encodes CASSRGLPGYNTEAFF.

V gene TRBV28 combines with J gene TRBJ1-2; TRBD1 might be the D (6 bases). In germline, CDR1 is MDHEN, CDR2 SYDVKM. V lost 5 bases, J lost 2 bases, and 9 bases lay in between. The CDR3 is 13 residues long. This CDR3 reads CASSLQGNYGYTF. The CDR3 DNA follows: TGTGCCAGCAGTCTTCAGGGGAACTATGGCTACACCTTC.

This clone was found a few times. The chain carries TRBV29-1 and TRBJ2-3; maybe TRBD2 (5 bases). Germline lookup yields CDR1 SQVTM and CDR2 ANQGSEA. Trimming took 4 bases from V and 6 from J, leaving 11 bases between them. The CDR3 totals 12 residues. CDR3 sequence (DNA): TGCAGCGTTGTTGGCGGGTCCGATACGCAGTATTTT. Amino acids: CSVVGGSDTQYF.

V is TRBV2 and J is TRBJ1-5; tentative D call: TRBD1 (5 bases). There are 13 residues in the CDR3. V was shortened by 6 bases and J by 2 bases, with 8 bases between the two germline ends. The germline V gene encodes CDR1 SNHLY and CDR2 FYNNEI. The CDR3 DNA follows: TGTGCCAGCAGCGGGGGGGGCAATCAGCCCCAGCATTTT. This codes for CASSGGGNQPQHF.

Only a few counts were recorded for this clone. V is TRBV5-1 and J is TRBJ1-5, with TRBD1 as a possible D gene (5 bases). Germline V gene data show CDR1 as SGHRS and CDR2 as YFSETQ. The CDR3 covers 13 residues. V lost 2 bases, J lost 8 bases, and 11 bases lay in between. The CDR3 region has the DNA TGCGCCAGCAGCTTATTGGGGCAGGAGCCCCAGCATTTT. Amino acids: CASSLLGQEPQHF.

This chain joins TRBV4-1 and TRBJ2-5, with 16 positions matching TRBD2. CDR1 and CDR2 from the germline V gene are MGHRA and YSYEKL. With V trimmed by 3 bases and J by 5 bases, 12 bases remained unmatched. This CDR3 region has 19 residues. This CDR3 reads CASSQQGTSGGAIGETQYF. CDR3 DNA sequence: TGCGCCAGCAGCCAGCAGGGGACTAGCGGGGGGGCCATCGGCGAGACCCAGTACTTC.

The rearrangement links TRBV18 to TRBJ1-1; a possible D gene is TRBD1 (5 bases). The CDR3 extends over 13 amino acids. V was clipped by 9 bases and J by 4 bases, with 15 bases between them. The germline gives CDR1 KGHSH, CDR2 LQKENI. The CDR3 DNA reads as TGTGCCAGTAATGCGGGGGTGGGCACTGAAGCTTTCTTT. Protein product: CASNAGVGTEAFF.

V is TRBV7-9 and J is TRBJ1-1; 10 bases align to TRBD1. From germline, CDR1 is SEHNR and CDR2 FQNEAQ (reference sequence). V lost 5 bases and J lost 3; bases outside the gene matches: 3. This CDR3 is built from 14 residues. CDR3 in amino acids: CASSRQGAYTEAFF. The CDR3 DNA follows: TGTGCCAGCAGCCGACAGGGGGCGTACACTGAAGCTTTCTTT.

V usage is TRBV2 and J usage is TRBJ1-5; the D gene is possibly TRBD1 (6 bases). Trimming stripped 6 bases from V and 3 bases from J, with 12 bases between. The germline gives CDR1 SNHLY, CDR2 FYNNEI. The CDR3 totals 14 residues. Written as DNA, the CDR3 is TGTGCCAGCAGGAGGGACACCGACAATCAGCCCCAGCATTTT. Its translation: CASRRDTDNQPQHF.

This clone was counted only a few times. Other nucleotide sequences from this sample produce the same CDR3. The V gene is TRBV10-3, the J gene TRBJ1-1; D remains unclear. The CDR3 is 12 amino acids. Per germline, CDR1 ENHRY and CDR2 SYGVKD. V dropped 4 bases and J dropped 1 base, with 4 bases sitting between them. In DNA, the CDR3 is TGTGCCATCAGTGCTTCGAACACTGAAGCTTTCTTT. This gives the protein CAISASNTEAFF.